This T cell receptor (beta chain) is from a study of T-cell memory formation after mild COVID-19. Study context: Each donor largely had its own TCR clusters. Points from the study as a whole: Largely, contracting CD4+ clones fell within CM and EM, and contracting CD8+ clones within EMRA. Detection of some responders pre-infection suggested pre-existing cross-reactive memory T cells participated.

Libraries for TCRalpha and TCRbeta carried sample barcodes and unique molecular identifiers via 5'RACE. From the 5' RACE reads, TCRdb called clonotypes with MiXCR, one entry per CDR3 protein. The sample gives just under 550,000 distinct CDR3 sequences, about a fifth of which show up once; 12% is in the top ten. In its sample, this clonotype was seen a few times. What it binds is unknown. Sequenced input: PBMCs or a T cell subset sorted from them (not recorded which). The receptor comes from an adult woman who had mild COVID-19 (a few samples of this study predate the infection). Cell type and time point are not known.

Here the CDR3 reads CASSEGGHYGYTF. The CDR3 DNA sequence: TGTGCCAGCAGTGAAGGGGGGCATTATGGCTACACCTTC. This sequence joins TRBV27 and TRBJ1-2; D might be TRBD1 (6 bases). Germline assignment: CDR1 MNHEY and CDR2 SMNVEV (reference sequence). V lost 5 bases to trimming and J lost 5 bases, with 12 bases between them. CDR3 length: 13 residues.